Shown below are 20 T cell receptor beta chains from a single sample sequenced in a study of T-cell memory formation after mild COVID-19. A single record per CDR3 protein comes from TCRdb applying MiXCR to the 5' RACE reads. The repertoire holds about 290,000 distinct CDR3 sequences, 15% to 20% seen once, with about a fifth in the top ten. Sequencing was done on a sample of PBMCs or a T cell subset sorted from them (not recorded which). These receptors were obtained from a man aged 18 to 30 who had mild COVID-19 (a few samples of this study predate the infection). Cell type and time point are not known.

V and J are TRBV7-2 and TRBJ1-1, with D uncertain. This CDR3 region has 15 residues. Germline values: CDR1 SGHTA, CDR2 FQGNSA. V dropped 4 bases and J dropped 5 bases, with 17 bases sitting between them. CDR3 nucleotide sequence: TGTGCCAGCAGCTCGAGCGGACGGCGATGGACTGAAGCTTTCTTT. Translated: CASSSSGRRWTEAFF.

The chain combines TRBV3-1 with TRBJ2-4; perhaps TRBD2 as D (5 bases). V was clipped by 1 base and J by 8 bases, with 12 bases between them. CDR3 length: 14 residues. Germline V gene data show CDR1 as LGHDT and CDR2 as YNNKEL (reference sequence). CDR3 amino acids: CASSQGRGFDIQYF. As DNA, the CDR3 is TGTGCCAGCAGCCAAGGGAGAGGGTTTGACATTCAGTACTTC.

The chain employs TRBV4-3 and TRBJ1-4; D gene ambiguous. Deletions cut 0 bases from V and 3 bases from J, with 14 bases between. The CDR3 runs 17 residues. Germline V gives CDR1 LGHNA, CDR2 YSLEER. The CDR3 is CASSQDGGVIPNEKLFF. The CDR3 DNA sequence: TGCGCCAGCAGCCAAGATGGTGGGGTTATACCTAATGAAAAACTGTTTTTT.

This clonotype was recorded only once. The CDR3 is CASSEFGGGGNTIYF. In DNA, the CDR3 is TGTGCCAGCAGTGAATTCGGGGGCGGCGGAAACACCATATATTTT. V usage is TRBV25-1 and J usage is TRBJ1-3; D possibly corresponds to TRBD1 (6 bases). Germline V gene data show CDR1 as MGHDK and CDR2 as SYGVNS. The CDR3 is 15 amino acids. Trimming stripped 1 base from V and 4 bases from J, with 11 bases between.

This clonotype was observed a few times. The V gene is TRBV20-1, the J gene TRBJ1-5, with TRBD1 matching over 7 bases. V lost 6 bases and J lost 2; bases outside the gene matches: 10. The CDR3 runs 15 residues. The germline V gene has CDR1 DFQATT and CDR2 SNEGSKA (reference sequence). CDR3 DNA: TGCAGTGCCATTAGACAGGGATACGGCAATCAGCCCCAGCATTTT. Its protein product is CSAIRQGYGNQPQHF.

The V gene is TRBV5-1, the J gene TRBJ2-7; unclear D gene. This CDR3 comprises 13 residues. Germline V gives CDR1 SGHRS, CDR2 YFSETQ. The V end lost 0 bases, the J end lost 6 bases, and 10 bases lay between the germline ends. This chain's CDR3 is CASSLEGYSEQYV. The DNA for the CDR3 is TGCGCCAGCAGCTTGGAAGGCTATTCCGAGCAGTACGTC.

In this sample, this clonotype turned up many times. This rearrangement joins TRBV27 to TRBJ2-7; the D gene is possibly TRBD1 (5 bases). This CDR3 is 11 amino acids long. V dropped 2 bases and J dropped 7 bases, with 6 bases sitting between them. Germline assignment: CDR1 MNHEY and CDR2 SMNVEV (reference sequence). CDR3 in amino acids: CASSLGAEQYF. The CDR3 DNA is TGTGCCAGCAGTTTAGGGGCAGAGCAGTACTTC.

V is TRBV5-1 and J is TRBJ2-3; possible D gene TRBD1, 7 bases. V gave up 0 bases and J gave up 1 base, with 15 bases separating them. Germline-derived CDR1 and CDR2 are SGHRS and YFSETQ. The length of the CDR3 is 17 residues. CDR3 residues: CASSLGQGGSGTDTQYF. DNA of the CDR3: TGCGCCAGCAGCTTGGGCCAGGGGGGCTCTGGCACAGATACGCAGTATTTT.

The V gene is TRBV24-1, the J gene TRBJ2-7; TRBD1 matches at 7 bases. The V gene end was trimmed by 9 bases and the J gene end by 6 bases; junction bases not matched to a gene: 7. CDR3 length equals 12 residues. CDR1 and CDR2 from the germline V gene are KGHDR and SFDVKD. CDR3 sequence (DNA): TGTGCCACCGCGGACAGGTCGGGCGAGCAGTACTTC. This translates into CATADRSGEQYF.

A few counts support this clonotype. The chain joins TRBV5-1 to TRBJ2-1; the D gene could be TRBD1 or TRBD2 (5 bases each). The V and J ends lost 0 bases and 2 bases respectively, with 15 bases between them. The CDR3 runs to 17 residues. Germline V gene lookup returns CDR1 SGHRS and CDR2 YFSETQ. The CDR3 sequence: CASSLAVGPKAYNEQFF. CDR3 in DNA: TGCGCCAGCAGCTTGGCCGTGGGACCTAAGGCCTACAATGAGCAGTTCTTC.

This clonotype was seen a few times. The CDR3 loop is CASSQDIGDSPYEQYF. CDR3 coding DNA: TGTGCCAGCAGCCAAGATATTGGGGACAGCCCCTACGAGCAGTACTTC. The chain couples TRBV14 to TRBJ2-7; 7 bases line up with TRBD1. CDR1 and CDR2 from the germline V gene are SGHDN and FVKESK. J lost 2 bases, V lost 0 bases, and 7 bases had no gene match. The CDR3 consists of 16 residues.

At least ten counts were recorded for this clonotype. The J gene is TRBJ2-2, the V gene TRBV7-6; D remains ambiguous. V lost 1 base and J lost 7, with 4 bases in between. Germline V gives CDR1 SGHVS, CDR2 FNYEAQ. The CDR3 totals 12 residues. This CDR3 is CASSLDLGELFF. CDR3 DNA sequence: TGTGCCAGCAGCTTAGATCTCGGGGAGCTGTTTTTT.

The chain has TRBV7-6 and TRBJ2-3; D gene unclear. The CDR3 extends over 14 amino acids. Germline assignment: CDR1 SGHVS and CDR2 FNYEAQ. V lost 1 base and J 2 bases, leaving 7 bases between the germline ends. This CDR3 reads CASSLVANTDTQYF. In DNA, the CDR3 is TGTGCCAGCAGCTTAGTTGCGAACACAGATACGCAGTATTTT. The whole variable domain, filled in from reference TRBV7-6 and TRBJ2-3, reads GAGVSQSPRYKVTKRGQDVALRCDPISGHVSLYWYRQALGQGPEFLTYFNYEAQQDKSGLPNDRFSAERPEGSISTLTIQRTEQRDSAMYRCASSLVANTDTQYFGPGTRLTVL.

J is TRBJ1-1 and V is TRBV6-5, with 7 bases aligning to TRBD1. CDR1 and CDR2 (germline): MNHEY, SVGAGI. This CDR3 is built from 15 residues. V gave up 8 bases and J gave up 5 bases; unmatched junction bases: 14. The CDR3 DNA sequence: TGTGCCAGCTGGGGACAGAGACTAGGTGTGACTGAAGCTTTCTTT. This encodes CASWGQRLGVTEAFF.

In DNA form, the CDR3 reads TGTGCCAGCAGCTTTTTTTGGAACAGGGAGGACGGCACCGGGGAGCTGTTTTTT. As protein: CASSFFWNREDGTGELFF. The chain has TRBV7-8 and TRBJ2-2; D could derive from TRBD1 or TRBD2 (6 bases each). V gave up 3 bases and J gave up 4 bases, with 21 bases separating them. CDR3 length equals 18 residues. The germline CDR1 and CDR2 sequences are SGHVS and FQNEAQ. Filled out from reference TRBV7-8 and TRBJ2-2, the complete variable domain reads GAGVSQSPRYKVAKRGQDVALRCDPISGHVSLFWYQQALGQGPEFLTYFQNEAQLDKSGLPSDRFFAERPEGSVSTLKIQRTQQEDSAVYLCASSFFWNREDGTGELFFGEGSRLTVL.

The chain has TRBV10-3 and TRBJ2-1, with D maybe TRBD2 (7 bases). The germline V gene encodes CDR1 ENHRY and CDR2 SYGVKD. Trimming removed 6 bases from V and 2 bases from J, with 11 bases in between. This CDR3 is 14 amino acids long. CDR3: CAISLGGPYNEQFF. CDR3 bases: TGTGCCATCAGCCTGGGGGGGCCCTACAATGAGCAGTTCTTC.

This clonotype occurred a few times. The rearrangement uses TRBV7-9 and TRBJ1-6; the match to TRBD1 covers 8 bases. CDR1 and CDR2 (germline): SEHNR, FQNEAQ (reference sequence). The CDR3 has 14 residues. The V segment lost 8 bases and the J segment 7 bases; nucleotides outside the gene matches: 7. This CDR3 reads CASGDRGSNSPLHF. The CDR3 DNA reads TGTGCCAGCGGCGACAGGGGAAGCAATTCACCCCTCCACTTT.

The chain has TRBV20-1 and TRBJ1-1; possible D gene TRBD1, 6 bases. Germline V CDR1 and CDR2: DFQATT, SNEGSKA (reference sequence). Trimming pared 6 bases from V and 1 base from J, leaving 12 bases between. The CDR3 has 13 residues. The CDR3 DNA sequence: TGCAGTGCCGCACAGGGCGCGAACACTGAAGCTTTCTTT. It yields the protein CSAAQGANTEAFF.

The chain has TRBV5-5 and TRBJ1-2; 7 positions match TRBD1. The CDR3 covers 14 residues. V lost 4 bases to trimming and J lost 4 bases; unmatched junction nucleotides: 7. The germline gives CDR1 SGHKS, CDR2 YYEKEE (reference sequence). The CDR3 nucleotides are TGTGCCAGCAGCCGCACGGACAGGACCTATGGCTACACCTTC. Translation gives CASSRTDRTYGYTF.

This clonotype has more than one count but fewer than ten. The chain joins TRBV27 to TRBJ2-5, with D perhaps assigned TRBD1 or TRBD2 (5 bases each). Germline CDR1 MNHEY, CDR2 SMNVEV (reference sequence). The CDR3 has 15 amino acids. The V and J ends lost 1 base and 0 bases respectively, with 9 bases between them. Here the CDR3 reads CASSLWGPNQETQYF. Written as DNA, the CDR3 is TGTGCCAGCAGTTTATGGGGACCGAACCAAGAGACCCAGTACTTC.